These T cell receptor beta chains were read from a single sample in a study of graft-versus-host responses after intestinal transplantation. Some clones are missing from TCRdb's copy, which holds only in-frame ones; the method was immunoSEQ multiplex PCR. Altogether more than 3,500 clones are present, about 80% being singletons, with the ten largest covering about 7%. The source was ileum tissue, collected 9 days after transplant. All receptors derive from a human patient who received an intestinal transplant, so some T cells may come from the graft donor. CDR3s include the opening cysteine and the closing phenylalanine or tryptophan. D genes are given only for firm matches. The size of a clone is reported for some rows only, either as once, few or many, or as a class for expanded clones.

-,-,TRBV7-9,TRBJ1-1,CASSQTYTEAFF,TGTGCCAGCAGCCAGACTTACACTGAAGCTTTCTTT
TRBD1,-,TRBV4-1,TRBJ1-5,CASSQRQGRVSQPQHF,TGCGCCAGCAGCCAACGACAGGGGAGGGTATCTCAGCCCCAGCATTTT
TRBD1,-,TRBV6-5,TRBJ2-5,CASSYLDRVETQYF,TGTGCCAGCAGTTACTTGGACAGGGTGGAGACCCAGTACTTC
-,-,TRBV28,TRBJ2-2,CASREANTGELFF,TGTGCCAGCAGGGAGGCGAACACCGGGGAGCTGTTTTTT
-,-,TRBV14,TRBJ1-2,CASSQTLRRGYTF,TGTGCCAGCAGCCAAACCTTACGGCGCGGCTACACCTTC
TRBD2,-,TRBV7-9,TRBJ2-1,CASSILAGDYNEQFF,TGTGCCAGCAGCATCCTAGCGGGGGATTACAATGAGCAGTTCTTC
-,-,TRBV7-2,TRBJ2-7,CASSLSGRPNEQYF,TGTGCCAGCAGCCTGAGCGGGCGCCCTAACGAGCAGTACTTC
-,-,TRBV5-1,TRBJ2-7,CASSLGSAGLLYEQYF,TGCGCCAGCAGCTTGGGGTCAGCGGGTTTACTCTACGAGCAGTACTTC
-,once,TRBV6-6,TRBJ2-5,CASIPSDDSQETQYF,TGTGCCAGCATTCCCTCCGATGACAGCCAAGAGACCCAGTACTTC
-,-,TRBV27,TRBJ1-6,CASSTTIRGGSPLHF,TGTGCCAGCAGTACTACAATTAGGGGTGGTTCACCCCTCCACTTT
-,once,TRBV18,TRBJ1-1,CASSHTKGGAYTEAFF,TGTGCCAGCTCACACACGAAGGGGGGCGCGTACACTGAAGCTTTCTTT
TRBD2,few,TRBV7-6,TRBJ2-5,CASSRSGTKETQYF,TGTGCCAGCAGCCGTAGCGGGACTAAAGAGACCCAGTACTTC
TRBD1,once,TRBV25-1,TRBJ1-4,CASSDGTGTEKLFF,TGTGCCAGCAGTGACGGGACAGGGACTGAAAAACTGTTTTTT
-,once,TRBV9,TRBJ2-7,CASSVEEVGQAVYEQYF,TGTGCCAGCAGCGTAGAAGAGGTCGGGCAGGCCGTCTACGAGCAGTACTTC
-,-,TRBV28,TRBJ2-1,CASSFRYWYSYNEQFF,TGTGCCAGCAGTTTCCGTTACTGGTACTCCTACAATGAGCAGTTCTTC
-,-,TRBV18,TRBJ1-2,CASSPPNYGYTF,TGTGCCAGCTCACCACCAAACTATGGCTACACCTTC
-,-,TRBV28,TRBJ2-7,CASSQFRGGQNEQYF,TGTGCCAGCAGTCAATTCAGGGGGGGGCAAAACGAGCAGTACTTC
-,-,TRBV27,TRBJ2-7,CASSLSQFYYEQYF,TGTGCCAGCAGTTTGTCACAGTTTTATTACGAGCAGTACTTC
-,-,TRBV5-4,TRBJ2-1,CASIKKMRGGYNEQFF,TGTGCCAGCATCAAGAAGATGCGGGGCGGCTACAATGAGCAGTTCTTC
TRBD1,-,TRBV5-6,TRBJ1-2,CASSQTGTGSDYGYTF,TGTGCCAGCAGCCAAACCGGGACAGGGTCGGACTATGGCTACACCTTC
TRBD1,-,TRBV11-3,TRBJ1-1,CASSLLDRVAEAFF,TGTGCCAGCAGCTTACTTGACAGGGTGGCTGAAGCTTTCTTT
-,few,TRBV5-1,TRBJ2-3,CASSLGGTDTQYF,TGCGCCAGCAGCTTGGGGGGCACAGATACGCAGTATTTT
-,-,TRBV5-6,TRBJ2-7,CASSLHYEQYF,TGTGCCAGCAGCTTACACTACGAGCAGTACTTC
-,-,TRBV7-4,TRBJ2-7,CASSPPRPYEQYF,TGTGCCAGCAGTCCCCCGAGGCCCTACGAGCAGTACTTC
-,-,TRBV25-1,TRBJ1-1,CASSAPGWNTEAFF,TGTGCCAGCAGTGCACCCGGGTGGAACACTGAAGCTTTCTTT
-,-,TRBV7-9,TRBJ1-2,CASTNRDFNGYTF,TGTGCCAGCACCAACAGGGATTTCAATGGCTACACCTTC
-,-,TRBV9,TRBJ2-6,CASSVGYSGANVLTF,TGTGCCAGCAGCGTAGGGTACTCTGGGGCCAACGTCCTGACTTTC
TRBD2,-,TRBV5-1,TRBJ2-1,CASSLLAGSYNEQFF,TGCGCCAGCAGCTTACTAGCGGGGTCCTACAATGAGCAGTTCTTC
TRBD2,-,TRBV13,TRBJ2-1,CASSLVPGQRGDREQFF,TGTGCCAGCAGCTTAGTCCCCGGCCAGCGGGGGGATCGTGAGCAGTTCTTC
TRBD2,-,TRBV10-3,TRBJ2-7,CAISAVTSGRYEQYF,TGTGCCATCAGTGCGGTGACTAGCGGGAGGTACGAGCAGTACTTC
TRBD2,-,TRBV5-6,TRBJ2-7,CASSFRGLAGHEQYF,TGTGCCAGCAGCTTTAGAGGACTAGCGGGACACGAGCAGTACTTC
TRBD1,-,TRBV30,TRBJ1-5,CAWGAGTGNQPQHF,TGTGCCTGGGGTGCCGGGACAGGCAATCAGCCCCAGCATTTT
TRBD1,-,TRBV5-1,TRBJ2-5,CASSLNRMDRGTETQYF,TGCGCCAGCAGCTTGAACCGCATGGACAGGGGAACAGAGACCCAGTACTTC
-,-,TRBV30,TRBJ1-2,CAWSSGRNYGYTF,TGTGCCTGGAGTTCGGGACGTAACTATGGCTACACCTTC
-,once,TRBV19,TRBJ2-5,CASSIHHYQETQYF,TGTGCTAGTAGTATACACCACTATCAAGAGACCCAGTACTTC
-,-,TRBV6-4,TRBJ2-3,CATARGVATQYF,TGTGCCACCGCACGTGGTGTTGCTACGCAGTATTTT
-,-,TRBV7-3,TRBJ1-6,CASSLGGSYNSPLHF,TGTGCCAGCAGCTTAGGGGGCTCCTATAATTCACCCCTCCACTTT
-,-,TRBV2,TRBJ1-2,CASQTGIGYTF,TGTGCCAGCCAGACAGGAATCGGCTACACCTTC
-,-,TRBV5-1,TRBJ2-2,CASSFSPQGSTGELFF,TGCGCCAGCAGCTTTTCCCCACAGGGTTCGACCGGGGAGCTGTTTTTT
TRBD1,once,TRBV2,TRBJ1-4,CASKDPRVWDRVNEKLFF,TGTGCCAGCAAAGACCCCAGGGTTTGGGACAGGGTTAATGAAAAACTGTTTTTT
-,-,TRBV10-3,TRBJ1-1,CAISEELENTEAFF,TGTGCCATCAGTGAGGAGCTTGAGAACACTGAAGCTTTCTTT
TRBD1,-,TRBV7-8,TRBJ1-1,CASSLPGTGMNTEAFF,TGTGCCAGCAGCTTACCCGGGACAGGGATGAACACTGAAGCTTTCTTT
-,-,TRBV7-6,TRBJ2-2,CASSLDLGPNTGELFF,TGTGCCAGCAGCTTAGATTTAGGACCCAACACCGGGGAGCTGTTTTTT
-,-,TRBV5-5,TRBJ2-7,CASSPGLFTYEQYF,TGTGCCAGCAGCCCGGGACTGTTCACCTACGAGCAGTACTTC
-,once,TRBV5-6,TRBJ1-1,CASSLVPNTEAFF,TGTGCCAGCAGCTTGGTCCCGAACACTGAAGCTTTCTTT
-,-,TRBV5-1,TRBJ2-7,CASSFLCLYEQYF,TGCGCCAGCAGCTTTCTATGTCTCTACGAGCAGTACTTC
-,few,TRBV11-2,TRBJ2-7,CASSSESGTYEQYF,TGTGCCAGCAGCTCAGAAAGCGGAACCTACGAGCAGTACTTC
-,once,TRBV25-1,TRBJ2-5,CASSGRETQYF,TGTGCCAGCAGTGGTCGAGAGACCCAGTACTTC
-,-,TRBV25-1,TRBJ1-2,CASSQTAITNYGYTF,TGTGCCAGCAGTCAAACAGCGATTACTAACTATGGCTACACCTTC